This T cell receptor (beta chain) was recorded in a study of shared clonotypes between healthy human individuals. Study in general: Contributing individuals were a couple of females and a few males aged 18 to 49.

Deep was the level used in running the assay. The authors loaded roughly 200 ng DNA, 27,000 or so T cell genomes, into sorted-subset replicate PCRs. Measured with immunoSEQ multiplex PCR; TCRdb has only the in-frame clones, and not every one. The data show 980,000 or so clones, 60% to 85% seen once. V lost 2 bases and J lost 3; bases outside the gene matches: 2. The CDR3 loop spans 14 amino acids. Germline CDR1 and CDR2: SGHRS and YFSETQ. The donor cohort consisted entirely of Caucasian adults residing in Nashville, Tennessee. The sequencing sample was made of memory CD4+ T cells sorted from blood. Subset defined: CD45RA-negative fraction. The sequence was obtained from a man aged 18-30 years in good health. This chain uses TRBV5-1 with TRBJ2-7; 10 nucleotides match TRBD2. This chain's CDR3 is CASSLAGGDYEQYF. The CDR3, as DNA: TGCGCCAGCAGCTTAGCGGGAGGGGACTACGAGCAGTACTTC. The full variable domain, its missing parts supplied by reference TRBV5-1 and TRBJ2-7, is KAGVTQTPRYLIKTRGQQVTLSCSPISGHRSVSWYQQTPGQGLQFLFEYFSETQRNKGNFPGRFSGRQFSNSRSEMNVSTLELGDSALYLCASSLAGGDYEQYFGPGTRLTVT.